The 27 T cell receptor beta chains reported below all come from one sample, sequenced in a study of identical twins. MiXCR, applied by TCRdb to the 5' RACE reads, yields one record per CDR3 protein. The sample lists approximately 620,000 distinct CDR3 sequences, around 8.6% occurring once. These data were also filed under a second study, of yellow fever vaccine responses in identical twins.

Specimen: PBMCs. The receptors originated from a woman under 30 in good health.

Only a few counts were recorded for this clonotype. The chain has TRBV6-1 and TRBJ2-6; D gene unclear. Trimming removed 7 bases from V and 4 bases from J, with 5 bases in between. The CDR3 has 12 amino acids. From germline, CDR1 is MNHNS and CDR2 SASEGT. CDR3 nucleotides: TGTGCCAGCATGGGCGGGGCCAACGTCCTGACTTTC. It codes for CASMGGANVLTF.

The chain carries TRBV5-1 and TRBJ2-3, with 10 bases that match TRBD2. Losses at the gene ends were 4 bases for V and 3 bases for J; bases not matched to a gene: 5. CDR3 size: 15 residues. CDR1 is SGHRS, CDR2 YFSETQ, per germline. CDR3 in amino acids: CASSTTSGVTDTQYF. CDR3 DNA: TGCGCCAGCAGCACAACTAGCGGGGTAACAGATACGCAGTATTTT.

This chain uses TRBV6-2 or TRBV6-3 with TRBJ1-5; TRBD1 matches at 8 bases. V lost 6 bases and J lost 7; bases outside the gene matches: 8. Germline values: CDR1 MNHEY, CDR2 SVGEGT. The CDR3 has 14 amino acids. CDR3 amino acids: CASRRDRGGQPQHF. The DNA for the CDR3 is TGTGCCAGCAGACGTGACAGGGGAGGACAGCCCCAGCATTTT.

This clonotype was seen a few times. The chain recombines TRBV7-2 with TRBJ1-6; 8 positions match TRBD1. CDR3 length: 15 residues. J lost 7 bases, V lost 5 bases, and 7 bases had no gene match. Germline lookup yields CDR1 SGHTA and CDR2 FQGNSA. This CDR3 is CASSVGQGKNSPLHF. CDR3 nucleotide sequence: TGTGCCAGCAGCGTCGGACAGGGAAAGAATTCACCCCTCCACTTT.

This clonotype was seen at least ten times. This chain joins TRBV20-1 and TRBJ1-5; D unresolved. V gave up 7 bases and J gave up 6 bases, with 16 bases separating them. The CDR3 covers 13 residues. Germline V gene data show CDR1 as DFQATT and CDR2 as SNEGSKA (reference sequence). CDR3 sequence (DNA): TGCAGTGTTCTAGGACGGTCGGCTCAGCCCCAGCATTTT. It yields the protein CSVLGRSAQPQHF.

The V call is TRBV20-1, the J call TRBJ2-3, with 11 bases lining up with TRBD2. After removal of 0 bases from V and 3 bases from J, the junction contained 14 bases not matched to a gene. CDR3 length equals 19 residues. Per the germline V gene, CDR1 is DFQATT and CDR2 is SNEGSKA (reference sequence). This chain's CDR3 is CSARDLGEWGLADTDTQYF. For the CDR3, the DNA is TGCAGTGCTAGAGATTTGGGGGAGTGGGGACTAGCGGATACAGATACGCAGTATTTT.

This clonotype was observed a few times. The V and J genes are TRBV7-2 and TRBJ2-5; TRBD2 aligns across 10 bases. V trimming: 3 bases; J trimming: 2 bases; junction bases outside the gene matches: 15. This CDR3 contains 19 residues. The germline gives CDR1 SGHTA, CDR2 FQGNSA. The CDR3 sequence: CASSLRLAGAMRQQETQYF. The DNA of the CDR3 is TGTGCCAGCAGCTTGCGCCTAGCGGGAGCGATGAGACAACAAGAGACCCAGTACTTC.

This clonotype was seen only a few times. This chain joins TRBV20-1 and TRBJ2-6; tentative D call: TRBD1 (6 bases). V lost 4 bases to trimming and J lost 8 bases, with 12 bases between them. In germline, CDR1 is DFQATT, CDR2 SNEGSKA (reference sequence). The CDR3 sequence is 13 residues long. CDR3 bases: TGCAGTGCTAACAGGGATGGCACCAACGTCCTGACTTTC. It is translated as CSANRDGTNVLTF.

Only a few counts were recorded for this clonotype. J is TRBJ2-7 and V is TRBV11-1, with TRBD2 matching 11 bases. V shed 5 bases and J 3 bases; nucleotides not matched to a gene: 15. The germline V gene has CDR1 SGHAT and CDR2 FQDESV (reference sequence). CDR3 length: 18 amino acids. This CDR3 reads CASSPRNPGLAENYEQYF. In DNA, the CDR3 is TGTGCCAGCAGCCCTCGTAATCCGGGACTAGCGGAGAACTACGAGCAGTACTTC.

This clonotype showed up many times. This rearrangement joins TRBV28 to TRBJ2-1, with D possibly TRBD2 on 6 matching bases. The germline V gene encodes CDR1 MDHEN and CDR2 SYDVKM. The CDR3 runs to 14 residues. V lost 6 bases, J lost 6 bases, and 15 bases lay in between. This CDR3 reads CASSSGLPPNEQFF. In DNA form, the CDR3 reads TGTGCCAGCAGCTCGGGACTCCCCCCCAATGAGCAGTTCTTC.

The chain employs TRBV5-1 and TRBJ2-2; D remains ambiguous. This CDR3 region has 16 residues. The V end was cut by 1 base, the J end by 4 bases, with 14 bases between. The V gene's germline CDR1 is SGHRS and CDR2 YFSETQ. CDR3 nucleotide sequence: TGCGCCAGCAGCTTGAATCCAACGGATGGCACCGGGGAGCTGTTTTTT. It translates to CASSLNPTDGTGELFF.

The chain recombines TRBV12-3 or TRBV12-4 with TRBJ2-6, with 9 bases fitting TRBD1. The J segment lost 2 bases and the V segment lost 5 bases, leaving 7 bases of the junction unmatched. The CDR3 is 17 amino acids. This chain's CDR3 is CASSPGQGFAGANVLTF. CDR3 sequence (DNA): TGTGCCAGCAGTCCCGGACAGGGGTTCGCTGGGGCCAACGTCCTGACTTTC.

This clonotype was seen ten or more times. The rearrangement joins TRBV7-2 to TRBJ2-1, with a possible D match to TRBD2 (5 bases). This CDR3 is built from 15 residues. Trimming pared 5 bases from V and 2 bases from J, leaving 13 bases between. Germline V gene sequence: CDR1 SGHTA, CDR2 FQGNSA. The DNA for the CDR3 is TGTGCCAGCAGCCTTCTCGGGGAACCCTACAATGAGCAGTTCTTC. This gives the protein CASSLLGEPYNEQFF.

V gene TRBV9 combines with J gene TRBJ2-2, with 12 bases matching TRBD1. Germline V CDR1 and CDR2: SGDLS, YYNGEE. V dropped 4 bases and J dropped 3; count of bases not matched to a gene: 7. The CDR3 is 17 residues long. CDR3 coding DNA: TGTGCCAGCAGCACAGGGACAGGGGGCATCGACACCGGGGAGCTGTTTTTT. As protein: CASSTGTGGIDTGELFF.

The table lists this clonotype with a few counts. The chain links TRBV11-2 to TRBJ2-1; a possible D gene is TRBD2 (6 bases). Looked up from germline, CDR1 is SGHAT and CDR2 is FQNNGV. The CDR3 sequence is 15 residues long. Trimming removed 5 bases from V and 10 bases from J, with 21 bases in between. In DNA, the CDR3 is TGTGCCAGCAGCCTAGGGACGGGGGTAAATGCGGAGCAGTTCTTC. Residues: CASSLGTGVNAEQFF.

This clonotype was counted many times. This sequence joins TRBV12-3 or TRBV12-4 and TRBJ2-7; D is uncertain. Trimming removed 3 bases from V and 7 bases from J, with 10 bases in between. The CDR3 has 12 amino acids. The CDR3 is CASSLFGTEQYF. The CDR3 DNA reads TGTGCCAGCAGTTTGTTTGGAACGGAGCAGTACTTC.

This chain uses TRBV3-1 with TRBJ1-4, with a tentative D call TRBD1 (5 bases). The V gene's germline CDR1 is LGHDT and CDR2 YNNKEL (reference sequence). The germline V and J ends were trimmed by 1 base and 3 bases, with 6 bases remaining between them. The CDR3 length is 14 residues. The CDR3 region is CASSQGGANEKLFF. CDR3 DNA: TGTGCCAGCAGCCAAGGGGGGGCTAATGAAAAACTGTTTTTT.

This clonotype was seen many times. The CDR3 region is CASSRDRDTGELFF. In DNA, the CDR3 is TGTGCCAGCAGTAGGGACAGGGACACCGGGGAGCTGTTTTTT. The V and J genes are TRBV6-1 and TRBJ2-2; 9 bases match TRBD1. This CDR3 is built from 14 residues. With V trimmed by 5 bases and J by 3 bases, 1 base remained unmatched. CDR1 is MNHNS and CDR2 is SASEGT in the germline V gene.

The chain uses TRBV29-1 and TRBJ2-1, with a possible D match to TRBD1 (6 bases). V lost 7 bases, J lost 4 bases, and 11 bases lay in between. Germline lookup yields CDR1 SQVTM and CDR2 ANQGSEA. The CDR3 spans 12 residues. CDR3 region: CSEQTGYNEQFF. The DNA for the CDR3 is TGCAGCGAACAGACAGGTTACAATGAGCAGTTCTTC.

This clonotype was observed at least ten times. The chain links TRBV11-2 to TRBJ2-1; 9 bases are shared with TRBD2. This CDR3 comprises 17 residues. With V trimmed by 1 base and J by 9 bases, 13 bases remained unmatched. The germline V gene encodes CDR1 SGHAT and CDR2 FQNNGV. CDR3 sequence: CASSLVPPGTSFPEQFF. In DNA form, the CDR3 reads TGTGCCAGCAGCTTAGTTCCCCCCGGGACTAGCTTTCCTGAGCAGTTCTTC.

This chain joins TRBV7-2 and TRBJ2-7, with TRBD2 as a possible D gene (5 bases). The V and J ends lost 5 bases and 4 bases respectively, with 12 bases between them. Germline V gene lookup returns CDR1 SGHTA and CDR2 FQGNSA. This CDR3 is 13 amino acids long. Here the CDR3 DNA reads TGTGCCAGCAGCACGGGGTACCTTTACGAGCAGTACTTC. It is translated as CASSTGYLYEQYF.

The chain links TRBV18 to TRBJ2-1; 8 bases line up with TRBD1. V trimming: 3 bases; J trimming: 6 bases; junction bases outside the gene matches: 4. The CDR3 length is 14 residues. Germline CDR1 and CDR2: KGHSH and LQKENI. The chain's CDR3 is CASSPGTGSNEQFF. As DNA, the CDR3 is TGTGCCAGCTCACCGGGGACAGGAAGCAATGAGCAGTTCTTC. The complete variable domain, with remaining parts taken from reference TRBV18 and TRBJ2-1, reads NAGVMQNPRHLVRRRGQEARLRCSPMKGHSHVYWYRQLPEEGLKFMVYLQKENIIDESGMPKERFSAEFPKEGPSILRIQQVVRGDSAAYFCASSPGTGSNEQFFGPGTRLTVL.

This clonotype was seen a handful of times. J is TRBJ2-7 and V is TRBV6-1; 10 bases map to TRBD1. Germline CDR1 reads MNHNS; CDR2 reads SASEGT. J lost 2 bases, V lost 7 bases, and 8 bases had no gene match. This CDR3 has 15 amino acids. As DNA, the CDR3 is TGTGCCAGCAAAAAGCGGACAGGGGGGACCTACGAGCAGTACTTC. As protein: CASKKRTGGTYEQYF.

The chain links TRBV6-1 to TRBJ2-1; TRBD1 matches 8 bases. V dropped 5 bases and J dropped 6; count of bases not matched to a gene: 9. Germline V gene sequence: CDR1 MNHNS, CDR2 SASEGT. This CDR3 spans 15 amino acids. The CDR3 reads CASSPRDRYFNEQFF. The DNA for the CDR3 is TGTGCCAGCAGTCCGCGGGACAGGTACTTCAATGAGCAGTTCTTC.

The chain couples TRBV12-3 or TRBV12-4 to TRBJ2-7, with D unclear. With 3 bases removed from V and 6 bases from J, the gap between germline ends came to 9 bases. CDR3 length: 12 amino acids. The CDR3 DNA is TGTGCCAGCAGTTTCCCCTCGGGCGAGCAGTACTTC. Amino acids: CASSFPSGEQYF.

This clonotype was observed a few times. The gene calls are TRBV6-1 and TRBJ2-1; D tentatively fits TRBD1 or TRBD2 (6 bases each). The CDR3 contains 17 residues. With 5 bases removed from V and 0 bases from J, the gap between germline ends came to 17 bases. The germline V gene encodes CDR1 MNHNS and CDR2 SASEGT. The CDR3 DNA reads TGTGCCAGCAGTAGGGGGGCTGGGGCGAGCTCCTACAATGAGCAGTTCTTC. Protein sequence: CASSRGAGASSYNEQFF.

For the CDR3, the DNA is TGTGCCAGCACGCAGCCTACCTACGAGCAGTACTTC. This translates into CASTQPTYEQYF. The chain has TRBV6-6 and TRBJ2-7; D is unresolved. Germline CDR1 reads MNHNY; CDR2 reads SVGAGI (reference sequence). V was cut by 7 bases and J by 2 bases, with 9 bases left in between. The CDR3 is made up of 12 amino acids.